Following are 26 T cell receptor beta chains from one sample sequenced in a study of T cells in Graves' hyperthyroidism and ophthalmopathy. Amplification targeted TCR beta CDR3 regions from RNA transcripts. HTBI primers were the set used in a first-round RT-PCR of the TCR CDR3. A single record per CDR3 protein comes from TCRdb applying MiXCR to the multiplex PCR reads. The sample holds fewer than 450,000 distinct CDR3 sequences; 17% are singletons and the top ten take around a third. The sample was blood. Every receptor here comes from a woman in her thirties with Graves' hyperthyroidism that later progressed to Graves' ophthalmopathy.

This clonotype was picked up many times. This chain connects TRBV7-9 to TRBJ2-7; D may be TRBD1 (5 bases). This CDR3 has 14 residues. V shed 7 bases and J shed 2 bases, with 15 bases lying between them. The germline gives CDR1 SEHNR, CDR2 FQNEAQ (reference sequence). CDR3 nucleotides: TGTGCCAGCACCCCAGGGCTAACCCCCTACGAGCAGTACTTC. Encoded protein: CASTPGLTPYEQYF.

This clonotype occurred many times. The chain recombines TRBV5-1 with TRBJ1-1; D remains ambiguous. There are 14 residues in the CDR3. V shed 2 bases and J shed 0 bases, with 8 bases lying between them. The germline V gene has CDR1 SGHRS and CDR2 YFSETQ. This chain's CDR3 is CASSFGEMNTEAFF. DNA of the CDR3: TGCGCCAGCAGCTTCGGGGAGATGAACACTGAAGCTTTCTTT.

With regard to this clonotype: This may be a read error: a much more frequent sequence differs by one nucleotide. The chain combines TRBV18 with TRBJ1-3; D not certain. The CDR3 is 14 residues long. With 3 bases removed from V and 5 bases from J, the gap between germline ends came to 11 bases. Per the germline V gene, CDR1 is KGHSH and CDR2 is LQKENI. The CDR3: CASSPMIQRNTIYF. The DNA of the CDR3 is TGTGCCAGCTCACCCATGATACAAAGAAACACCATATATTTT.

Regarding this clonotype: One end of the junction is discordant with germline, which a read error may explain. The CDR3, as DNA: TGTGCCAGTTCTAGCGCACCGGCAGATACGCAGTATTTT. Translating gives CASSSAPADTQYF. The rearrangement links TRBV4-1 to TRBJ2-3, with TRBD2 as a possible D gene (6 bases). In germline, CDR1 is MGHRA, CDR2 YSYEKL. This CDR3 has 13 amino acids.

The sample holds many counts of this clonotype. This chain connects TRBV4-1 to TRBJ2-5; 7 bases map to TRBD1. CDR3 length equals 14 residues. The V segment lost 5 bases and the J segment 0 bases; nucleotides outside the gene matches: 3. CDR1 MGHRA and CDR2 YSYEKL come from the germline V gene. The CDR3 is CASSEDRHQETQYF. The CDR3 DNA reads TGCGCCAGCAGCGAGGACAGGCACCAAGAGACCCAGTACTTC.

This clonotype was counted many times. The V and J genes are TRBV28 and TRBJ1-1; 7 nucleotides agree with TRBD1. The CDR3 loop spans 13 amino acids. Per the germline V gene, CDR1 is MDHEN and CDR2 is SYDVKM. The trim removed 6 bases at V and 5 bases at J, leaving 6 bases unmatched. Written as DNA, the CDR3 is TGTGCCAGCAGCCCACAGGGGTGGACTGAAGCTTTCTTT. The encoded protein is CASSPQGWTEAFF.

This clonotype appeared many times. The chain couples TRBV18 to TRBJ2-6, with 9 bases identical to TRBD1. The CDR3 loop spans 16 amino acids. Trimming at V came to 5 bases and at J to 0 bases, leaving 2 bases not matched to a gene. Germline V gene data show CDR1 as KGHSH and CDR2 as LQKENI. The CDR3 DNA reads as TGTGCCAGCTCAAAACAGGGGGCCTCTGGGGCCAACGTCCTGACTTTC. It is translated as CASSKQGASGANVLTF.

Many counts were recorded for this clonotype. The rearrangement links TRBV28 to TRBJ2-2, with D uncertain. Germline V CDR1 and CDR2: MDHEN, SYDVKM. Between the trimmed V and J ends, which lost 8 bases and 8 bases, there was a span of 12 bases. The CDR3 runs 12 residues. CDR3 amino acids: CASAAFRGELFF. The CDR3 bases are TGTGCCAGCGCGGCTTTTAGGGGGGAGCTGTTTTTT.

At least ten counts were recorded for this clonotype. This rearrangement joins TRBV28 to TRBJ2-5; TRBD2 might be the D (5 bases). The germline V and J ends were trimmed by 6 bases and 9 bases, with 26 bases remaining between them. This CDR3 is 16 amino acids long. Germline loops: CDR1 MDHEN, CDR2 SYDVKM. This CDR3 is CASSERRTGAGSAQYF. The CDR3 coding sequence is TGTGCCAGCAGCGAGCGGAGGACTGGCGCCGGGTCGGCCCAGTACTTC.

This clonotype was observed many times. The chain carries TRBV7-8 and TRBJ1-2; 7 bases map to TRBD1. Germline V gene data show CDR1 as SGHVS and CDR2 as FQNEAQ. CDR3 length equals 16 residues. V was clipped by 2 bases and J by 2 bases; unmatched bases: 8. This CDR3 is CASSLSRDRTNYGYTF. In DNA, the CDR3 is TGTGCCAGCAGCTTAAGCCGGGACAGAACAAACTATGGCTACACCTTC.

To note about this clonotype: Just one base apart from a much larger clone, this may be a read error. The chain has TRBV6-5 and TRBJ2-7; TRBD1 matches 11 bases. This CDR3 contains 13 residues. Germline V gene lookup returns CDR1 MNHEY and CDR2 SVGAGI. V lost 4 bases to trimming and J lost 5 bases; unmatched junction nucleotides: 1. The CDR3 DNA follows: TGTGCCAGCAGTTGGACAGGGGGCGACGAGCAGTACTTC. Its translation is CASSWTGGDEQYF.

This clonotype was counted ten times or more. The CDR3 is CAISEGGGQDNEQFF. The CDR3 coding sequence is TGTGCCATCAGTGAAGGGGGGGGGCAGGACAATGAGCAGTTCTTC. The gene calls are TRBV10-3 and TRBJ2-1; D is possibly TRBD2 (7 bases). V was cut by 3 bases and J by 5 bases, with 14 bases left in between. The length of the CDR3 is 15 residues. Germline V gene lookup returns CDR1 ENHRY and CDR2 SYGVKD.

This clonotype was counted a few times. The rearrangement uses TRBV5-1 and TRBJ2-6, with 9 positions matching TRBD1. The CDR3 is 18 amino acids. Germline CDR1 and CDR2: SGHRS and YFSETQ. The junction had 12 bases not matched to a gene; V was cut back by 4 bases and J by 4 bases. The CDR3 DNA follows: TGCGCCAGCAGCCCCCAAGGGTACAGGGGGCAAGGGGCCAACGTCCTGACTTTC. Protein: CASSPQGYRGQGANVLTF.

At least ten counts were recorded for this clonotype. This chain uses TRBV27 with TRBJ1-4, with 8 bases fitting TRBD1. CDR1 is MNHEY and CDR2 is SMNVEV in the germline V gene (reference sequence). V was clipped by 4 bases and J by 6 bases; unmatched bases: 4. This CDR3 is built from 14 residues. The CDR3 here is CASSSQGAYEKLFF. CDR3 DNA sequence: TGTGCCAGCAGTTCCCAGGGGGCCTATGAAAAACTGTTTTTT.

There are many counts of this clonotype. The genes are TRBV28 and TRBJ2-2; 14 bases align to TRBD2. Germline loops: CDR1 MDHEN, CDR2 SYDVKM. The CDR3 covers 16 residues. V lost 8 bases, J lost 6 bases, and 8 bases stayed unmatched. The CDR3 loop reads CASHIAGLAGAGELFF. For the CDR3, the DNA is TGTGCCAGCCATATTGCGGGACTAGCGGGAGCCGGGGAGCTGTTTTTT. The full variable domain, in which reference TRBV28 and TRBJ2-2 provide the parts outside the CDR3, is DVKVTQSSRYLVKRTGEKVFLECVQDMDHENMFWYRQDPGLGLRLIYFSYDVKMKEKGDIPEGYSVSREKKERFSLILESASTNQTSMYLCASHIAGLAGAGELFFGEGSRLTVL.

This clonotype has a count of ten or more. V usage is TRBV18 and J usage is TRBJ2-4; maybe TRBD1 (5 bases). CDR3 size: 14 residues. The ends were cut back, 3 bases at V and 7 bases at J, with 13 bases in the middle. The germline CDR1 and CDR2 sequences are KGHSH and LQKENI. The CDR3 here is CASSPFQGTNIQYF. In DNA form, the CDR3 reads TGTGCCAGCTCACCCTTTCAGGGAACGAACATTCAGTACTTC.

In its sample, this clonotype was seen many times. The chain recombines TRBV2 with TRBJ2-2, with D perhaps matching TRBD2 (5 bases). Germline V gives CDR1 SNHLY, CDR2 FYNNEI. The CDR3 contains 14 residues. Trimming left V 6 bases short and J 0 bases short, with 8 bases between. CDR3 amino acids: CASREVTNTGELFF. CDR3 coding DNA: TGTGCCAGCAGGGAGGTTACGAACACCGGGGAGCTGTTTTTT.

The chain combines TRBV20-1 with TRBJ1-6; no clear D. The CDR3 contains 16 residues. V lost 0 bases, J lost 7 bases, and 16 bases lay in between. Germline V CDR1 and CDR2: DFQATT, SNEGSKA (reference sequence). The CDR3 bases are TGCAGTGCTAGAGATTTCCTGGATTTGACGAATTCACCCCTCCACTTT. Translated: CSARDFLDLTNSPLHF.

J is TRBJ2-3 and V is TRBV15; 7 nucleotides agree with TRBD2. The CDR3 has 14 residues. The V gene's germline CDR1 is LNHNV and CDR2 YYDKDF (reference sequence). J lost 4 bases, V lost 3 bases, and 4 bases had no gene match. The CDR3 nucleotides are TGTGCCACCAGCAGCGGACTAGAGTCAGATACGCAGTATTTT. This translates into CATSSGLESDTQYF.

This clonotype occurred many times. The CDR3 loop is CASSPSGVDSYNEQFF. CDR3 nucleotide sequence: TGCGCCAGCAGCCCCAGCGGGGTCGACTCCTACAATGAGCAGTTCTTC. The genes are TRBV5-1 and TRBJ2-1, with 7 positions matching TRBD2. The CDR3 runs to 16 residues. J was trimmed by 0 bases and V by 4 bases; bases with no gene match: 7. CDR1 is SGHRS, CDR2 YFSETQ, per germline.

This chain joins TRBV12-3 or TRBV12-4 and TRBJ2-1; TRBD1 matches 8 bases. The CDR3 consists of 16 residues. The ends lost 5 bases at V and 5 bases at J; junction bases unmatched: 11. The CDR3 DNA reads TGTGCCAGCAGTCCGCCGAATCGACAGGGGAACAATGAGCAGTTCTTC. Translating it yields CASSPPNRQGNNEQFF.

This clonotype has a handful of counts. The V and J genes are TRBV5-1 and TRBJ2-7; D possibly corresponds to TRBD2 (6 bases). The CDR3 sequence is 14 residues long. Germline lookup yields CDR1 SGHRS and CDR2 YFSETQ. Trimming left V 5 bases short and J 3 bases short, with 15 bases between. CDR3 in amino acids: CASSTIGGVYEQYF. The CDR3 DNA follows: TGCGCCAGCAGTACCATCGGGGGAGTCTACGAGCAGTACTTC.

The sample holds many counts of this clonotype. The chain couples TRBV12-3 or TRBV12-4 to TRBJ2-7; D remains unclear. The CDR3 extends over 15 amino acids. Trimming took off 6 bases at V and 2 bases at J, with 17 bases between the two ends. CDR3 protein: CASSTYGGVAYEQYF. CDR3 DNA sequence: TGTGCCAGCAGCACCTATGGCGGCGTAGCCTACGAGCAGTACTTC.

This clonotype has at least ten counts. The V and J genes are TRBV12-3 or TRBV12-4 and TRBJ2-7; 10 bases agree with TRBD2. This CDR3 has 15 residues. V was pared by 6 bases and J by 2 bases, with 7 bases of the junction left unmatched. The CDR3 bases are TGTGCCAGCAGCGAGGGACTAGCGTTGGCCTACGAGCAGTACTTC. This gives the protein CASSEGLALAYEQYF.

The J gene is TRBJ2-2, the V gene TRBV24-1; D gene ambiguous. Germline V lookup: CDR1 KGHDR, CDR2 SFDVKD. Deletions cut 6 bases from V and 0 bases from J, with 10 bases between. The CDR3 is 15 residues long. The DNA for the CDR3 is TGTGCCACCAGTAGCGTCACTACGAACACCGGGGAGCTGTTTTTT. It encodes CATSSVTTNTGELFF.

The CDR3 DNA sequence: TGTGCCAGCAGCCAGCACAGGTCCGAAGCTTTCTTT. It is translated as CASSQHRSEAFF. The rearrangement joins TRBV3-1 to TRBJ1-1, with D tentatively TRBD1 (5 bases). Germline V gene sequence: CDR1 LGHDT, CDR2 YNNKEL (reference sequence). The CDR3 runs to 12 residues. V was cut by 3 bases and J by 8 bases, with 10 bases left in between.